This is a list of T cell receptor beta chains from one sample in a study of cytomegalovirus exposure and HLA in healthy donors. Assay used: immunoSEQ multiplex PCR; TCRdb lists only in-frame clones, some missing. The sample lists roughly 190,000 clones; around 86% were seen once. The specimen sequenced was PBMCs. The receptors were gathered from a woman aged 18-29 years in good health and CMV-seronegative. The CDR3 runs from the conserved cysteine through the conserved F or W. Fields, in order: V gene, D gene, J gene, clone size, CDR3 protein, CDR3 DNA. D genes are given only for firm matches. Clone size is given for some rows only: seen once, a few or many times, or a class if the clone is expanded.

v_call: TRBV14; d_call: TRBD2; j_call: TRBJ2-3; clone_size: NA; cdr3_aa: CASSQRLATTDTQYF; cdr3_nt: TGTGCCAGCAGCCAACGACTAGCGACCACAGATACGCAGTATTTT
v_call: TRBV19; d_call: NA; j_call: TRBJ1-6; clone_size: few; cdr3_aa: CASKPGKNSPLHF; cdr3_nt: TGTGCCAGTAAACCGGGGAAAAATTCACCCCTCCACTTT
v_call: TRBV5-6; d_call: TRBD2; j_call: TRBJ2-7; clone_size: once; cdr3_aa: CASSRGTSGFSYEQYF; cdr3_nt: TGTGCCAGCAGCCGTGGGACTAGCGGGTTCTCCTACGAGCAGTACTTC
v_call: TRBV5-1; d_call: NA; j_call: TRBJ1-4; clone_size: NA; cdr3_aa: CASSSGGEKLFF; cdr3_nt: TGCGCCAGCAGCTCTGGGGGGGAAAAACTGTTTTTT
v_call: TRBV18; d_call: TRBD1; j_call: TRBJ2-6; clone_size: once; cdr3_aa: CASSARGTGGTGANVLTF; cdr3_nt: TGTGCCAGCTCTGCAAGGGGGACAGGGGGGACTGGGGCCAACGTCCTGACTTTC
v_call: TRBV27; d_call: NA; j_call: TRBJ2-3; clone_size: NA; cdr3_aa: CASRDTNFHTDTQYF; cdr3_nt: TGTGCCAGCAGGGACACTAATTTCCACACAGATACGCAGTATTTT
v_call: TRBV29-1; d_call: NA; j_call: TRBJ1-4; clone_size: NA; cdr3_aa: CSVVVSTNEKLFF; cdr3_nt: TGCAGCGTCGTCGTCTCAACTAATGAAAAACTGTTTTTT
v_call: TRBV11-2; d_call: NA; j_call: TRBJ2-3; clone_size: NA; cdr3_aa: CASSNRDTDTQYF; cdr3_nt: TGTGCCAGCAGCAACAGAGACACAGATACGCAGTATTTT
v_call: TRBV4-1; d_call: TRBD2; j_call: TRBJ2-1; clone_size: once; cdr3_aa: CASSFGLAGSYEQFF; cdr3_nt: TGCGCCAGCAGCTTCGGACTAGCGGGGAGTTATGAGCAGTTCTTC
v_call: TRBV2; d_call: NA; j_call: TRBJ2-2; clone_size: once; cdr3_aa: CASSETGRTGELFF; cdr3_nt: TGTGCCAGCAGTGAAACGGGGAGGACCGGGGAGCTGTTTTTT
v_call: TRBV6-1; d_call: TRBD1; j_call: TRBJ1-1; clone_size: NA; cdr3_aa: CASRGRDRANTEAFF; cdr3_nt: TGTGCCAGCAGGGGGAGGGACAGGGCGAACACTGAAGCTTTCTTT
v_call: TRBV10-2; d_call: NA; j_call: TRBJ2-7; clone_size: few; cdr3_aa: CASRPHRTPEQYF; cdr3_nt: TGCGCCAGCAGGCCCCACAGAACCCCCGAGCAGTACTTC
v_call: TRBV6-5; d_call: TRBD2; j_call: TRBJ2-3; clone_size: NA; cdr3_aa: CASSYDSSGSVDTQYF; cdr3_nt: TGTGCCAGCAGCTACGACTCGAGCGGGAGTGTAGATACGCAGTATTTT
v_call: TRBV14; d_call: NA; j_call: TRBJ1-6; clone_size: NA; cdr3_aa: CASSQVWSSYNSPLHF; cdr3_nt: TGTGCCAGCAGCCAAGTTTGGAGCTCCTATAATTCACCCCTCCACTTT
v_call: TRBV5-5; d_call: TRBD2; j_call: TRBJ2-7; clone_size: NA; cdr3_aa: CASSLGLADYEQYF; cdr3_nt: TGTGCCAGCAGCCTGGGACTAGCCGACTACGAGCAGTACTTC
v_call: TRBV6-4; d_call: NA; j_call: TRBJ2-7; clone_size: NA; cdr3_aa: CASRGTASYEQYF; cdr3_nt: TGTGCCAGCCGCGGGACAGCCTCCTACGAGCAGTACTTC
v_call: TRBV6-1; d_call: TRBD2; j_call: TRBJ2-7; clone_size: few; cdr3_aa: CASLVGRGAYEQYF; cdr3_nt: TGTGCCAGCTTGGTTGGACGGGGGGCCTACGAGCAGTACTTC
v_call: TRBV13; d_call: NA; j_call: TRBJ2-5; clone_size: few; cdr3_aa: CASSPRVRRNQETQYF; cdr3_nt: TGTGCCAGCAGCCCCAGGGTCAGGAGAAATCAAGAGACCCAGTACTTC
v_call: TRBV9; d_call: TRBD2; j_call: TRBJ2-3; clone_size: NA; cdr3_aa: CASSDGRIFTDTQYF; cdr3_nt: TGTGCCAGCAGCGACGGGAGGATTTTTACAGATACGCAGTATTTT
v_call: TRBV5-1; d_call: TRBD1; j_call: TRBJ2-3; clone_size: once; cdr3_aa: CASSLMTGEDTQYF; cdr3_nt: TGCGCCAGCAGCTTGATGACAGGGGAGGATACGCAGTATTTT
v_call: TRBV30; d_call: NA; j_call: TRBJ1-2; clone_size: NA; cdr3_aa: CAWSLGHTNYGYTF; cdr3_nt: TGTGCCTGGTCCCTGGGCCACACTAACTATGGCTACACCTTC
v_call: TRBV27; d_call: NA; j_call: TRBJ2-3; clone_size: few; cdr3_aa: CASSAGSSTDTQYF; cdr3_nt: TGTGCCAGCAGCGCGGGATCCAGCACAGATACGCAGTATTTT
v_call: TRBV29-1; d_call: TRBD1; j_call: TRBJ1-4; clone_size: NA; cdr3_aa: CSVEDRTGNKLFF; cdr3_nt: TGCAGCGTTGAAGATCGGACAGGCAATAAACTGTTTTTT
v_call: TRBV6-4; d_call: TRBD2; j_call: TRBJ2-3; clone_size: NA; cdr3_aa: CASSDSWRECTDTQYF; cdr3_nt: TGTGCCAGCAGTGACTCTTGGCGGGAGTGCACAGATACGCAGTATTTT
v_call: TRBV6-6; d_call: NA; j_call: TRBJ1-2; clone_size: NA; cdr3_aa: CASSYSYRDYGYTF; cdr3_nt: TGTGCCAGCAGTTACTCGTACAGGGACTATGGCTACACCTTC
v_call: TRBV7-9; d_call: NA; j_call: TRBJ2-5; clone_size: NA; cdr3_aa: CASSLRQHQETQYF; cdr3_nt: TGTGCCAGCAGCTTAAGACAGCATCAAGAGACCCAGTACTTC
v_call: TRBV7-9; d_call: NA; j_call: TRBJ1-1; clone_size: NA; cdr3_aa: CASNLGQALGTEAFF; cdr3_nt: TGTGCCAGCAATTTGGGGCAGGCGCTAGGAACTGAAGCTTTCTTT
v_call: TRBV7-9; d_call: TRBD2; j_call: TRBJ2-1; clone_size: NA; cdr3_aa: CASSLDRGEREVRYEQFF; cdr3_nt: TGTGCCAGCAGCTTAGACAGGGGCGAGCGGGAGGTTAGATATGAGCAGTTCTTC
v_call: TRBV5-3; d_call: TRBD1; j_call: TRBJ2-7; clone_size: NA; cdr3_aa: CARSLARTGSYEQYF; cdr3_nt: TGTGCCAGAAGCTTGGCCCGGACAGGGTCCTACGAGCAGTACTTC
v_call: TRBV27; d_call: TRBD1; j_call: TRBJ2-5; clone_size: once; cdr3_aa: CASSFRQGVQETQYF; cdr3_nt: TGTGCCAGCAGTTTCCGACAGGGAGTCCAAGAGACCCAGTACTTC
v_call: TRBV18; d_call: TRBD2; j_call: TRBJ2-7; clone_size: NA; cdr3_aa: CASSSPTSGRHEQYF; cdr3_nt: TGTGCCAGCTCATCTCCGACTAGCGGGCGCCACGAGCAGTACTTC
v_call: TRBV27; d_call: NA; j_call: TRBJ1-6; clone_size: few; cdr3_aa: CASRPLLVGVYNSPLHF; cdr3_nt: TGTGCCAGCAGACCCCTGCTCGTTGGAGTTTATAATTCACCCCTCCACTTT
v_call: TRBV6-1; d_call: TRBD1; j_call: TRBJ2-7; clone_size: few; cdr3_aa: CASSTASGQGYEQYF; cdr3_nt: TGTGCCAGCAGCACTGCATCGGGACAGGGCTACGAGCAGTACTTC
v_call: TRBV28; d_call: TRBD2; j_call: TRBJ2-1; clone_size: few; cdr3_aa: CASMRLAGVGSYNEQFF; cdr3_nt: TGTGCCAGCATGAGGCTAGCGGGAGTTGGGTCCTACAATGAGCAGTTCTTC
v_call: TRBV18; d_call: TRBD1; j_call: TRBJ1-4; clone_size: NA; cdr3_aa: CASSPMTGVSDKLFF; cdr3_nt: TGTGCCAGCTCACCGATGACAGGGGTATCCGATAAACTGTTTTTT
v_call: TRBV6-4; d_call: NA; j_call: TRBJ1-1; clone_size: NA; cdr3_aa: CASSDSPDSPSAFF; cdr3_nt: TGTGCCAGCAGTGACTCTCCTGACAGTCCATCAGCTTTCTTT
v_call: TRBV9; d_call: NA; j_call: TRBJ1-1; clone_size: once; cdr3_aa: CASSSLLHTEAFF; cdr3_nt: TGTGCCAGCAGCAGTTTACTTCACACTGAAGCTTTCTTT
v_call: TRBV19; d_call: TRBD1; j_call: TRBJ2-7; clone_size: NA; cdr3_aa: CASSPGQGADYEQYF; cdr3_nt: TGTGCCAGTAGTCCCGGACAGGGCGCGGACTACGAGCAGTACTTC
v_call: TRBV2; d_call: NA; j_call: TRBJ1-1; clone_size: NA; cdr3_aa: CASSELGGMNTEAFF; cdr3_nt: TGTGCCAGCAGTGAATTGGGCGGGATGAACACTGAAGCTTTCTTT
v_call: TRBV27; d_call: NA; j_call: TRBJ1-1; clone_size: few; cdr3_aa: CASIGVGGRTEAFF; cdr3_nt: TGTGCCAGTATCGGGGTCGGTGGTAGGACTGAAGCTTTCTTT
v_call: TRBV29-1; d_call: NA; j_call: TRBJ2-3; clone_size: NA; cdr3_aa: CSLARADTQYF; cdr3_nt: TGCAGCTTGGCGAGGGCAGATACGCAGTATTTT
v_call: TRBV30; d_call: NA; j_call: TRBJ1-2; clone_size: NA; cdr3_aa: CAWGPYGYTF; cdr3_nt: TGTGCCTGGGGCCCCTATGGCTACACCTTC
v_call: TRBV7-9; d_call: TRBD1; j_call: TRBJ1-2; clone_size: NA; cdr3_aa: CASSLRDRGRVDGYTF; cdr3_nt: TGTGCCAGCAGCCTCCGCGACAGGGGAAGAGTGGATGGCTACACCTTC
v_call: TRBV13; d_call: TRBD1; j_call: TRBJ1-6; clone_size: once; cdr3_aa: CASSLETGVGNSPLHF; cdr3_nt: TGTGCCAGCAGCTTAGAAACAGGGGTGGGTAATTCACCCCTCCACTTT
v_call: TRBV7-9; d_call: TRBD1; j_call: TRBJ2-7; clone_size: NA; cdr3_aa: CASSSTDRGQTYEQYF; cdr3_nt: TGTGCCAGCAGCTCTACGGACAGGGGGCAAACCTACGAGCAGTACTTC
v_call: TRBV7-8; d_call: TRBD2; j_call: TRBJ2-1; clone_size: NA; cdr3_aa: CASIPGLAGGPVNEQFF; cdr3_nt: TGTGCCAGCATCCCGGGGCTAGCGGGAGGGCCGGTAAATGAGCAGTTCTTC
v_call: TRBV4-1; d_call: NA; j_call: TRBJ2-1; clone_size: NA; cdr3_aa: CASSQAPQDEQFF; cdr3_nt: TGCGCCAGCAGCCAAGCGCCACAAGATGAGCAGTTCTTC
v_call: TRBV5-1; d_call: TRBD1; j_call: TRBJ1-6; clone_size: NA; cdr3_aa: CASSLVQGESPLHF; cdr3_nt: TGCGCCAGCAGCTTGGTGCAGGGGGAATCACCCCTCCACTTT